The rows below give T cell receptor beta chains drawn from one sample of a study of OX40 agonist ivuxolimab in advanced cancers. Profiling relied on immunoSEQ multiplex PCR, and the TCRdb table lists in-frame clones only, not all of them. The sample records 60,000 to 80,000 clones, more than 65% being singletons. The starting material was CD4+ or CD8+ T cells sorted from blood, obtained in a trial of the OX40 agonist ivuxolimab. These receptors all stem from an adult with an advanced solid tumor such as melanoma, head and neck, liver or kidney cancer. Both conserved end residues are part of each CDR3. The order of the fields is D gene, V gene, J gene, clone size, CDR3 length, CDR3 DNA, CDR3 protein. The D gene is left open where the match is weak. Clone size, where shown, is once, few, many, or a class for clones that have expanded.

D: NA
V: TRBV11-2
J: TRBJ2-1
size: NA
length: 15
DNA: TGTGCCAGCACAAAACCCGGGACACGCTACAATGAGCAGTTCTTC
CDR3: CASTKPGTRYNEQFF

D: NA
V: TRBV18
J: TRBJ2-7
size: NA
length: 15
DNA: TGTGCCAGCTCACCTCCAGCGGGACACTTCTACGAGCAGTACTTC
CDR3: CASSPPAGHFYEQYF

D: NA
V: TRBV6-5
J: TRBJ1-1
size: NA
length: 13
DNA: TGTGCCAGCAAGAGGGAGGGGCAGGCTGAAGCTTTCTTT
CDR3: CASKREGQAEAFF

D: NA
V: TRBV5-1
J: TRBJ2-2
size: NA
length: 14
DNA: TGCGCCAGCAGCTTGTCAGGGGCCGCCGGGGAGCTGTTTTTT
CDR3: CASSLSGAAGELFF

D: TRBD1
V: TRBV7-9
J: TRBJ1-2
size: NA
length: 12
DNA: TGTGCCAGCAGCCCCCAGGGGGGTGGCTACACCTTC
CDR3: CASSPQGGGYTF

D: NA
V: TRBV13
J: TRBJ2-3
size: NA
length: 15
DNA: TGTGCCAGCAGCTTAGGGGGACGGGCTTCAGATACGCAGTATTTT
CDR3: CASSLGGRASDTQYF

D: TRBD2
V: TRBV29-1
J: TRBJ2-2
size: NA
length: 13
DNA: TGCAGCGTTGGGACTAGCGGGAGCGGGGAGCTGTTTTTT
CDR3: CSVGTSGSGELFF

D: TRBD1
V: TRBV6-1
J: TRBJ2-7
size: once
length: 13
DNA: TGTAATAAGCATAGGGGGACAGGTATAGAGCAGTACTTC
CDR3: CNKHRGTGIEQYF

D: TRBD1
V: TRBV7-2
J: TRBJ1-2
size: NA
length: 19
DNA: TGTGCCAGCAGCTTAGAGGGGATGGGGTTAGGGGGCCGGAACTATGGCTACACCTTC
CDR3: CASSLEGMGLGGRNYGYTF

D: NA
V: TRBV5-1
J: TRBJ1-3
size: NA
length: 15
DNA: TGCGCCAGCAGCCCGCAGGGCTACTCTGGAAACACCATATATTTT
CDR3: CASSPQGYSGNTIYF

D: NA
V: TRBV7-8
J: TRBJ2-1
size: once
length: 16
DNA: TGTGCCAGCAGCTTATTGCGGGCTAGCTCCTACAATGAGCAGTTCTTC
CDR3: CASSLLRASSYNEQFF

D: TRBD1
V: TRBV5-3
J: TRBJ2-1
size: NA
length: 17
DNA: TGTGCCAGAAGCGGACCGGTCGGACAGGGAGATTTCAATGAGCAGTTCTTC
CDR3: CARSGPVGQGDFNEQFF

D: TRBD2
V: TRBV7-8
J: TRBJ2-5
size: NA
length: 15
DNA: TGTGCCAGCAGCTCCAGACTAGCGGGAGTAGAGACCCAGTACTTC
CDR3: CASSSRLAGVETQYF

D: NA
V: TRBV7-9
J: TRBJ1-4
size: NA
length: 15
DNA: TGTGCCAGCAGTCCGAAGGTCAGGCTTGGTGAAAAACTGTTTTTT
CDR3: CASSPKVRLGEKLFF

D: NA
V: TRBV5-4
J: TRBJ2-1
size: NA
length: 15
DNA: TGTGCCAGCAGCTTGGAGCGGACTGTAAACAATGAGCAGTTCTTC
CDR3: CASSLERTVNNEQFF

D: NA
V: TRBV28
J: TRBJ2-5
size: NA
length: 13
DNA: TGTGCCAGCAGATCACCGGGAAGGGAGACCCAGTACTTC
CDR3: CASRSPGRETQYF

D: NA
V: TRBV5-4
J: TRBJ2-3
size: NA
length: 13
DNA: TGTGCCAGCCGTCCCAGGTCAGGAGATACGCAGTATTTT
CDR3: CASRPRSGDTQYF

D: TRBD2
V: TRBV11-1
J: TRBJ2-1
size: NA
length: 16
DNA: TGTGCCAGCAGCTTGAGTAGCGGGAGCTCCTACAATGAGCAGTTCTTC
CDR3: CASSLSSGSSYNEQFF

D: NA
V: TRBV14
J: TRBJ2-1
size: many
length: 13
DNA: TGTGCCAGCAGCCAAGTTTCAGTGGGGGCGCAGTTCTTC
CDR3: CASSQVSVGAQFF

D: TRBD2
V: TRBV7-7
J: TRBJ2-3
size: NA
length: 16
DNA: TGTGCTAGCAGCCCAGGGACTAGCGGAGGCACAGATACGCAGTATTTT
CDR3: CASSPGTSGGTDTQYF

D: TRBD1
V: TRBV7-8
J: TRBJ1-3
size: once
length: 18
DNA: TGTGCCAGCAGCTTAGTGGTTTTGGGACAGAAATCTGGAAACACCATATATTTT
CDR3: CASSLVVLGQKSGNTIYF

D: NA
V: TRBV18
J: TRBJ1-6
size: once
length: 13
DNA: TGTGCCAGCTCACCTTCTGACACCAGGGCCCTCCACTTT
CDR3: CASSPSDTRALHF

D: NA
V: TRBV9
J: TRBJ1-2
size: NA
length: 14
DNA: TGTGCCAGCAGCGTAGCAAGGGGGGTCGGCGGCTACACCTTC
CDR3: CASSVARGVGGYTF

D: NA
V: TRBV27
J: TRBJ1-3
size: NA
length: 14
DNA: TGTGCCAGCAGTGGGCTTGAGTCTGGAAACACCATATATTTT
CDR3: CASSGLESGNTIYF

D: TRBD2
V: TRBV5-8
J: TRBJ2-3
size: NA
length: 16
DNA: TGTGCCAGCAGCACCGGGGGGGCTAGCGGGACGGATACGCAGTATTTT
CDR3: CASSTGGASGTDTQYF

D: TRBD1
V: TRBV4-1
J: TRBJ1-2
size: NA
length: 14
DNA: TGCGCCAGCAGCCAAGACCAGACAGGGGGCGGCTACACCTTC
CDR3: CASSQDQTGGGYTF

D: NA
V: TRBV6-6
J: TRBJ2-5
size: NA
length: 13
DNA: TGTGCCAGCAGTATCTACAGGGAAGAGACCCAGTACTTC
CDR3: CASSIYREETQYF

D: NA
V: TRBV10-3
J: TRBJ2-3
size: NA
length: 14
DNA: TGTGCCATCAGTGGGGGGCCGGGTGGGGATACGCAGTATTTT
CDR3: CAISGGPGGDTQYF

D: TRBD2
V: TRBV5-4
J: TRBJ2-5
size: NA
length: 16
DNA: TGTGCCAGCAGCGCCGGGATAGCGGGGGCCCAAGAGACCCAGTACTTC
CDR3: CASSAGIAGAQETQYF

D: NA
V: TRBV5-4
J: TRBJ1-3
size: NA
length: 14
DNA: TGTGCCAGCAGCCCGGGACCTGTGGAAAACACCATATATTTT
CDR3: CASSPGPVENTIYF

D: NA
V: TRBV30
J: TRBJ1-6
size: NA
length: 15
DNA: TGTGCCTGGAGTTCCGGGCGATTGAATAATTCACCCCTCCACTTT
CDR3: CAWSSGRLNNSPLHF

D: NA
V: TRBV4-2
J: TRBJ1-2
size: NA
length: 21
DNA: TGTGCCAGCAGCCAAGTTAGTATCGAAATGGGTCCGTCAAGTCTTAACTATGGCTACACCTTC
CDR3: CASSQVSIEMGPSSLNYGYTF

D: NA
V: TRBV7-7
J: TRBJ2-2
size: NA
length: 13
DNA: TGTGCTAGCAGCTTAGCAAGAACCGGGGAGCTGTTTTTT
CDR3: CASSLARTGELFF

D: NA
V: TRBV7-2
J: TRBJ2-5
size: NA
length: 13
DNA: TGTGCCAGCAGCCGCCAGGCTATGGAGACCCAGTACTTC
CDR3: CASSRQAMETQYF

D: NA
V: TRBV7-2
J: TRBJ2-5
size: NA
length: 14
DNA: TGTGCCAGCAGCCTCTCGGCAGACCAAGAGACCCAGTACTTC
CDR3: CASSLSADQETQYF

D: NA
V: TRBV5-6
J: TRBJ1-2
size: NA
length: 11
DNA: TGTGCCAGCAGCCGGGACTCTGGCTACACCTTC
CDR3: CASSRDSGYTF

D: NA
V: TRBV4-3
J: TRBJ1-5
size: NA
length: 14
DNA: TGCGCCAGCAGCCAGACAGGCGATGATCAGCCCCAGCATTTT
CDR3: CASSQTGDDQPQHF

D: TRBD1
V: TRBV29-1
J: TRBJ2-7
size: NA
length: 13
DNA: TGCAGCGTTCTCATAGGGGACAGGGGGCAGCAGTACTTC
CDR3: CSVLIGDRGQQYF

D: TRBD1
V: TRBV4-1
J: TRBJ2-7
size: NA
length: 14
DNA: TGCGCCAGCAGCCAGGACAGGGTAGTAATCGAGCAGTACTTC
CDR3: CASSQDRVVIEQYF

D: TRBD2
V: TRBV5-4
J: TRBJ2-3
size: NA
length: 16
DNA: TGTGCCAGCAGCTTGGACCTAGCGGATGGCACAGATACGCAGTATTTT
CDR3: CASSLDLADGTDTQYF

D: TRBD2
V: TRBV5-6
J: TRBJ2-1
size: NA
length: 14
DNA: TGTGCCAGCACGAGCGGGAGGGGCCCGGGGAGGCAGTTCTTC
CDR3: CASTSGRGPGRQFF

D: TRBD2
V: TRBV5-1
J: TRBJ2-1
size: NA
length: 15
DNA: TGCGCCAGCAGCCCGGGGGGAGCGGGGAGCAATGAGCAGTTCTTC
CDR3: CASSPGGAGSNEQFF

D: NA
V: TRBV4-1
J: TRBJ2-7
size: NA
length: 18
DNA: TGCGCCAGCAGCCATCCCAAGGGGTCGGGACTGCACCCCTACGAGCAGTACTTC
CDR3: CASSHPKGSGLHPYEQYF

D: NA
V: TRBV28
J: TRBJ2-3
size: NA
length: 15
DNA: TGTGCCAGCACCCCTAGTAGTCAGAGTACAGATACGCAGTATTTT
CDR3: CASTPSSQSTDTQYF

D: NA
V: TRBV19
J: TRBJ1-5
size: NA
length: 15
DNA: TGTGCCAGTAGTATAGGCGGACGGAAAAATCAGCCCCAGCATTTT
CDR3: CASSIGGRKNQPQHF

D: TRBD2
V: TRBV4-2
J: TRBJ2-1
size: NA
length: 13
DNA: TGTGCCAGCAGCCAAGATATCGCGGGAGGGGGGTTCTTC
CDR3: CASSQDIAGGGFF

D: TRBD1
V: TRBV7-2
J: TRBJ2-7
size: NA
length: 14
DNA: TGTGCCAGCAGCTTGACAGGGGCGTCCTACGAGCAGTACTTC
CDR3: CASSLTGASYEQYF

D: NA
V: TRBV6-5
J: TRBJ1-2
size: NA
length: 15
DNA: TGTGCCAGCAGTTCACTGGGTCGGGGGGACTATGGCTACACCTTC
CDR3: CASSSLGRGDYGYTF

D: TRBD1
V: TRBV11-2
J: TRBJ1-4
size: NA
length: 18
DNA: TGTGCCAGCAGCTTTTTGGGACAGGGGTATGCAACTAATGAAAAACTGTTTTTT
CDR3: CASSFLGQGYATNEKLFF

D: TRBD2
V: TRBV11-2
J: TRBJ2-3
size: NA
length: 16
DNA: TGTGCCAGCAGCTGGACTAGCGGGGTTATCACAGATACGCAGTATTTT
CDR3: CASSWTSGVITDTQYF

D: NA
V: TRBV7-8
J: TRBJ2-3
size: NA
length: 13
DNA: TGTGCCAGCAGCCCCCCGAGGGAGGATACGCAGTATTTT
CDR3: CASSPPREDTQYF